This record covers a single T cell receptor (beta chain). The data originate from a study of cytomegalovirus exposure and HLA in healthy donors. V was clipped by 1 base and J by 2 bases; unmatched bases: 4. The CDR3 contains 15 residues. CDR1 MGHRA and CDR2 YSYEKL come from the germline V gene. The PCR contained 60 Vbeta and 13 Jbeta primers. The protocol was immunoSEQ multiplex PCR, while the TCRdb copy is restricted to in-frame clones and leaves out a portion. The sample gives some 150,000 clones, about 9.2% of which show up once; about 7.5% is in the top ten. The chain combines TRBV4-1 with TRBJ1-2, with 7 positions matching TRBD1. Material for sequencing was PBMCs. The clonotype comes from a woman aged 35 to 49 in good health and CMV-seropositive. The CDR3 coding sequence is TGCGCCAGCAGCCAAGGACTGGGACAGAACTATGGCTACACCTTC. Encoded protein: CASSQGLGQNYGYTF.